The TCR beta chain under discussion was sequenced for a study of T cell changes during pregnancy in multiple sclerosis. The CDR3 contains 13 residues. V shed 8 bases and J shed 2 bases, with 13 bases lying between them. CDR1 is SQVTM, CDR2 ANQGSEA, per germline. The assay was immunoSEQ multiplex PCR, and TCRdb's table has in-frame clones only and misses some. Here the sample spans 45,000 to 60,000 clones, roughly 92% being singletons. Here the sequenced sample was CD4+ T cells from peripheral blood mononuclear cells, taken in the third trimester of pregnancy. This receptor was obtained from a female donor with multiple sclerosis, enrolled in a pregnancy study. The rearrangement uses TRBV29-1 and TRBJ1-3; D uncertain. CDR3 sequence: CSLPVPPGNTIYF. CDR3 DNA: TGCAGCCTGCCGGTACCTCCTGGAAACACCATATATTTT. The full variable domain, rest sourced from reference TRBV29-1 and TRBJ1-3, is SAVISQKPSRDICQRGTSLTIQCQVDSQVTMMFWYRQQPGQSLTLIATANQGSEATYESGFVIDKFPISRPNLTFSTLTVSNMSPEDSSIYLCSLPVPPGNTIYFGEGSWLTVV.